Many counts were recorded for the clone carrying this T cell receptor (beta chain). This sample is drawn from a study of T cells of healthy individuals. MiXCR, run by TCRdb on the 5' RACE reads, gives a single entry per CDR3 protein. The data show 100,000 or so distinct CDR3 sequences, about 16% seen once. V lost 7 bases, J lost 4 bases, and 8 bases stayed unmatched. The CDR3 loop spans 13 amino acids. Looked up from germline, CDR1 is SQVTM and CDR2 is ANQGSEA. The clonotype comes from a human donor in good health. This rearrangement joins TRBV29-1 to TRBJ2-7; 9 bases line up with TRBD2. CDR3 bases: TGCAGCGCCCGAGCGGGGGGCACGTACGAGCAGTACTTC. Residues: CSARAGGTYEQYF.